These T cell receptor beta chains were read from a single sample in a study of T cell responses to AZD1222 COVID-19 vaccine. Data came from immunoSEQ multiplex PCR; TCRdb stores just in-frame clones and leaves some out. The sample has about 100,000 clones; 90% to 95% are singletons. Specimen: peripheral blood, collected 28 days after the second AZD1222 dose. Every receptor here comes from an adult who received the AZD1222 COVID-19 vaccine. CDR3s include the opening cysteine and the closing phenylalanine or tryptophan. The order of the fields is D gene, clone size, V gene, CDR3 length, J gene, CDR3 DNA, CDR3 protein. A D gene is named only where the DNA matches it firmly. Only part of the rows carry a size: once, few, many, or a class if the clone is expanded.

D gene: .
clone size: .
V gene: TRBV28
CDR3 length: 16
J gene: TRBJ2-5
CDR3 DNA: TGTGCCAGCAGTTCCTCGACACTACACTTTCGTGGGACCCAGTACTTC
CDR3 protein: CASSSSTLHFRGTQYF

D gene: .
clone size: .
V gene: TRBV27
CDR3 length: 14
J gene: TRBJ2-1
CDR3 DNA: TGTGCCAGCAGTTTACAGGGTGAGGACGATGAGCAGTTCTTC
CDR3 protein: CASSLQGEDDEQFF

D gene: .
clone size: .
V gene: TRBV6-6
CDR3 length: 15
J gene: TRBJ1-5
CDR3 DNA: TGTGCCAGCAGTAGAGGGGACTTAGGCAATCAGCCCCAGCATTTT
CDR3 protein: CASSRGDLGNQPQHF

D gene: .
clone size: .
V gene: TRBV5-5
CDR3 length: 13
J gene: TRBJ2-1
CDR3 DNA: TGTGCCAGCAGCTTGGTTGGGGTGGATGAGCAGTTCTTC
CDR3 protein: CASSLVGVDEQFF

D gene: .
clone size: .
V gene: TRBV15
CDR3 length: 16
J gene: TRBJ1-3
CDR3 DNA: TGTGCCACCAGCCCTACCAGGGCCTTCTCTGGAAACACCATATATTTT
CDR3 protein: CATSPTRAFSGNTIYF

D gene: .
clone size: .
V gene: TRBV19
CDR3 length: 14
J gene: TRBJ1-1
CDR3 DNA: TGTGCCAGTACCGCCGCGGGAGGGGCCTTAGAAGCTTTCTTT
CDR3 protein: CASTAAGGALEAFF

D gene: .
clone size: .
V gene: TRBV27
CDR3 length: 15
J gene: TRBJ2-2
CDR3 DNA: TGTGCCAGCAGTTCGCAGTTCGCGAACACCGGGGAGCTGTTTTTT
CDR3 protein: CASSSQFANTGELFF

D gene: .
clone size: .
V gene: TRBV2
CDR3 length: 17
J gene: TRBJ1-5
CDR3 DNA: TGTGCCAGCAGTGAAAGGGCCTCGTGGTCAGGTAGACAGCCCCAGCATTTT
CDR3 protein: CASSERASWSGRQPQHF

D gene: TRBD1
clone size: once
V gene: TRBV9
CDR3 length: 16
J gene: TRBJ2-5
CDR3 DNA: TGTGCCAGCAGCGTAGCGGGGACAGGCCTACGGGAGACCCAGTACTTC
CDR3 protein: CASSVAGTGLRETQYF

D gene: .
clone size: once
V gene: TRBV7-2
CDR3 length: 13
J gene: TRBJ2-2
CDR3 DNA: TGTGCCAGCAGCCGGGATCGGACAGGGGAGCTGTTTTTT
CDR3 protein: CASSRDRTGELFF

D gene: TRBD1
clone size: .
V gene: TRBV15
CDR3 length: 17
J gene: TRBJ1-4
CDR3 DNA: TGTGCCACCAGCAGAGCGGGGACAGGGCTGATTAATGAAAAACTGTTTTTT
CDR3 protein: CATSRAGTGLINEKLFF

D gene: .
clone size: .
V gene: TRBV23-1
CDR3 length: 12
J gene: TRBJ2-2
CDR3 DNA: TGCACCCGGGGGGCATGGACCGGGGAGCTGTTTTTT
CDR3 protein: CTRGAWTGELFF

D gene: TRBD1
clone size: .
V gene: TRBV11-2
CDR3 length: 14
J gene: TRBJ1-2
CDR3 DNA: TGTGCCAGCAGCCGATCGACAGGGATTTATGGCTACACCTTC
CDR3 protein: CASSRSTGIYGYTF

D gene: .
clone size: .
V gene: TRBV28
CDR3 length: 14
J gene: TRBJ2-7
CDR3 DNA: TGTGCCAGCAGTCCGGTCGGGGTCCCCTACGAGCAGTACTTC
CDR3 protein: CASSPVGVPYEQYF

D gene: .
clone size: .
V gene: TRBV19
CDR3 length: 15
J gene: TRBJ2-7
CDR3 DNA: TGTGCCAGTAGTATAGCAGCGTCTAGCTCCTACGAGCAGTACTTC
CDR3 protein: CASSIAASSSYEQYF

D gene: .
clone size: .
V gene: TRBV5-5
CDR3 length: 14
J gene: TRBJ1-1
CDR3 DNA: TGTGCCAGCAGCTTGGACAGTTGGGTCACTGAAGCTTTCTTT
CDR3 protein: CASSLDSWVTEAFF

D gene: .
clone size: few
V gene: TRBV19
CDR3 length: 15
J gene: TRBJ1-5
CDR3 DNA: TGTGCCACCCACGACCGGGGAATAGGCAATCAGCCCCAGCATTTT
CDR3 protein: CATHDRGIGNQPQHF

D gene: .
clone size: .
V gene: TRBV7-2
CDR3 length: 17
J gene: TRBJ2-3
CDR3 DNA: TGTGCCAGCAGCTTAGCGGGGGGGCCCGGAGGCACAGATACGCAGTATTTT
CDR3 protein: CASSLAGGPGGTDTQYF

D gene: TRBD1
clone size: .
V gene: TRBV20-1
CDR3 length: 12
J gene: TRBJ1-1
CDR3 DNA: TGCAGTGCTAGTATTACCGGGACAGGCGGTTTCTTT
CDR3 protein: CSASITGTGGFF

D gene: TRBD1
clone size: once
V gene: TRBV7-9
CDR3 length: 14
J gene: TRBJ2-5
CDR3 DNA: TGTGCCAGCAGCTTAGGGACAGGGCAAGAGACCCAGTACTTC
CDR3 protein: CASSLGTGQETQYF

D gene: TRBD2
clone size: .
V gene: TRBV6-1
CDR3 length: 15
J gene: TRBJ2-1
CDR3 DNA: TGTGCCAGCAGTGCCTCGACTAGCGCCCACAATGAGCAGTTCTTC
CDR3 protein: CASSASTSAHNEQFF

D gene: TRBD1
clone size: .
V gene: TRBV7-9
CDR3 length: 14
J gene: TRBJ1-1
CDR3 DNA: TGTGCCAGCAGCCGTGGACAGGAGAACACTGAAGCTTTCTTT
CDR3 protein: CASSRGQENTEAFF

D gene: .
clone size: .
V gene: TRBV27
CDR3 length: 16
J gene: TRBJ2-1
CDR3 DNA: TGTGCCAGCAGTCCCCCGCGCCCAGGGAGAGCAAATGAGCAGTTCTTC
CDR3 protein: CASSPPRPGRANEQFF

D gene: .
clone size: .
V gene: TRBV2
CDR3 length: 15
J gene: TRBJ1-5
CDR3 DNA: TGTGCCAGCAAACCGGGCACCCACGGCAATCAGCCCCAGCATTTT
CDR3 protein: CASKPGTHGNQPQHF

D gene: .
clone size: .
V gene: TRBV28
CDR3 length: 12
J gene: TRBJ2-5
CDR3 DNA: TGTGCCAGCAGCGGCGTCGTCGAGACCCAGTACTTC
CDR3 protein: CASSGVVETQYF

D gene: .
clone size: .
V gene: TRBV7-9
CDR3 length: 15
J gene: TRBJ2-2
CDR3 DNA: TGTGCCAGCAGCTTAGTCGCAGTGAACACCGGGGAGCTGTTTTTT
CDR3 protein: CASSLVAVNTGELFF

D gene: .
clone size: .
V gene: TRBV11-2
CDR3 length: 14
J gene: TRBJ2-7
CDR3 DNA: TGTGCCAGCAGCTTTTTGGGCAGCACCTACGAGCAGTACTTC
CDR3 protein: CASSFLGSTYEQYF

D gene: TRBD1
clone size: .
V gene: TRBV2
CDR3 length: 16
J gene: TRBJ1-3
CDR3 DNA: TGTGCCAGCAGCAGACAGGGGGCGGTAGCTGGAAACACCATATATTTT
CDR3 protein: CASSRQGAVAGNTIYF

D gene: .
clone size: .
V gene: TRBV20-1
CDR3 length: 14
J gene: TRBJ1-5
CDR3 DNA: TGCAGTGCTAGTGCGGTAGATAGCAATCAGCCCCAGCATTTT
CDR3 protein: CSASAVDSNQPQHF

D gene: .
clone size: .
V gene: TRBV19
CDR3 length: 15
J gene: TRBJ1-6
CDR3 DNA: TGTGCCACCAATGACAGCAGCTCCTATAATTCACCCCTCCACTTT
CDR3 protein: CATNDSSSYNSPLHF

D gene: TRBD2
clone size: .
V gene: TRBV7-9
CDR3 length: 14
J gene: TRBJ2-7
CDR3 DNA: TGTGCCAGCAGCCGCGCTAGCGGAGACTACGAGCAGTACTTC
CDR3 protein: CASSRASGDYEQYF

D gene: .
clone size: .
V gene: TRBV7-3
CDR3 length: 13
J gene: TRBJ1-1
CDR3 DNA: TGTGCCAGCAGCTTTCACCAGAACACTGAAGCTTTCTTT
CDR3 protein: CASSFHQNTEAFF

D gene: .
clone size: .
V gene: TRBV5-1
CDR3 length: 14
J gene: TRBJ1-1
CDR3 DNA: TGCGCCAGCAGCTTGAGACAGACCGACACTGAAGCTTTCTTT
CDR3 protein: CASSLRQTDTEAFF

D gene: .
clone size: .
V gene: TRBV15
CDR3 length: 16
J gene: TRBJ1-2
CDR3 DNA: TGTGCCACCAGCAGACTCCCTCTGGACAGTAACTATGGCTACACCTTC
CDR3 protein: CATSRLPLDSNYGYTF

D gene: .
clone size: once
V gene: TRBV5-1
CDR3 length: 15
J gene: TRBJ2-1
CDR3 DNA: TGCGCCAGCAGCCAGGATCTCAGCTCCTACAATGAGCAGTTCTTC
CDR3 protein: CASSQDLSSYNEQFF

D gene: TRBD1
clone size: .
V gene: TRBV28
CDR3 length: 14
J gene: TRBJ1-2
CDR3 DNA: TGTGCCAGCAGTTTATGGACAGGGGGCTATGGCTACACCTTC
CDR3 protein: CASSLWTGGYGYTF

D gene: .
clone size: .
V gene: TRBV9
CDR3 length: 14
J gene: TRBJ1-1
CDR3 DNA: TGTGCCAGCCTCTGTGGAAAAATGAACACTGAAGCTTTCTTT
CDR3 protein: CASLCGKMNTEAFF

D gene: TRBD1
clone size: .
V gene: TRBV28
CDR3 length: 14
J gene: TRBJ1-1
CDR3 DNA: TGTGCCAGCAGTCCGCCGGACAGGGGGCTGAAAGCTTTCTTT
CDR3 protein: CASSPPDRGLKAFF

D gene: .
clone size: .
V gene: TRBV11-2
CDR3 length: 15
J gene: TRBJ2-1
CDR3 DNA: TGTGCCAGCAGCGGTTGGCTACGCTCCTACAATGAGCAGTTCTTC
CDR3 protein: CASSGWLRSYNEQFF

D gene: .
clone size: .
V gene: TRBV5-1
CDR3 length: 14
J gene: TRBJ2-7
CDR3 DNA: TGCGCCAGCAGCTTGGGGGCTATGGGGTACGAGCAGTACTTC
CDR3 protein: CASSLGAMGYEQYF

D gene: .
clone size: .
V gene: TRBV5-1
CDR3 length: 15
J gene: TRBJ2-2
CDR3 DNA: TGCGCCAGCAGCTTGGAGGGGGGCAACACCGGGGAGCTGTTTTTT
CDR3 protein: CASSLEGGNTGELFF